Listed below are T cell receptor beta chains from one sample, sequenced in a study of response to subunit inactivated influenza vaccine. Using its own MiXCR run on the RT-PCR reads, TCRdb lists one record per CDR3 protein. The sample lists about 520,000 distinct CDR3 sequences; approximately 7.3% were seen once. Sample: PBMCs from blood, taken 23 to 25 months after vaccination. The receptors were sampled from a man between 50 and 69 years old who received an inactivated influenza vaccine. CDR3s include the opening cysteine and the closing phenylalanine or tryptophan.

TRBV7-3	TRBJ2-2	CASSLWSSGELFF
TRBV7-3	TRBJ2-7	CASSPTGGAYEQYF
TRBV12-3/TRBV12-4	TRBJ2-6	CASRPTVGTGANVLTF
TRBV6-2/TRBV6-3	TRBJ2-7	CASSTPGLAIYEQYF
TRBV5-1	TRBJ2-1	CASRVQGGSNEQFF
TRBV7-2	TRBJ1-2	CAGSVRDRGGYGYTF
TRBV30	TRBJ2-3	CAWSPGGRGSDTQYF
TRBV6-2/TRBV6-3	TRBJ2-7	CASSYNIYEQYF
TRBV5-1	TRBJ2-5	CASSGDTGRQETQYF
TRBV15	TRBJ2-7	CATSRDWAARRGEQYF
TRBV15	TRBJ1-2	CATYGNYGYTF
TRBV4-1	TRBJ2-7	CASSQRIYPGQGSEQYF
TRBV27	TRBJ1-6	CASCGTGDYNSPLHF
TRBV5-1	TRBJ1-1	CASSLQGQSEAFF
TRBV6-1	TRBJ2-2	CASSPLAGRAGELFF
TRBV3-1	TRBJ1-1	CASSPGTGGRAFF
TRBV9	TRBJ2-7	CASSVTGLAGGPFDEQYF
TRBV11-2	TRBJ2-5	CASSLAQHQYF
TRBV12-3/TRBV12-4	TRBJ1-2	CASRREREGYTF
TRBV6-2/TRBV6-3	TRBJ2-3	CASSYLGRDGDTQYF
TRBV2	TRBJ1-3	CASSSGQHRGNTIYF
TRBV9	TRBJ1-6	CASSVRPADNSPLHF
TRBV11-2	TRBJ2-7	CASSKSPYEQYF
TRBV3-1	TRBJ2-2	CASSTRTDTGELFF
TRBV4-1	TRBJ2-7	CASSQVLGAYEQYF
TRBV29-1	TRBJ1-1	CSARRGGYGSGNTEAFF
TRBV3-1	TRBJ2-3	CASSQDPGRTDTQYF
TRBV6-5	TRBJ2-3	CASSPPGLTQYF
TRBV7-9	TRBJ2-6	CASSLGSPSGANVLTF
TRBV30	TRBJ2-1	CAWTASPSAISSVQRNEQFF
TRBV7-2	TRBJ2-3	CASSLGETSGVDTQYF
TRBV28	TRBJ2-7	CARSALGQGYEQYF